This T cell receptor beta chain was sequenced for a study of blood T cell repertoires in COVID-19 (dated by TCRdb to about 2020). As for the study more broadly: Samples covering the acute and convalescent phases of COVID-19 were provided by collaborators in the United States, Italy and Spain. The prospective study material was composed of cDNA or gDNA derived from T cells, B-cell-depleted T cells, or PBMCs. The dataset comprised deeply sampled blood TCRbeta repertoires from subjects exposed to, actively infected with, or recovered from COVID-19. The repertoires were released in a freely available public database intended as a resource for research on the immune response to SARS-CoV-2. Samples were obtained from the ongoing ImmuneRACE study (first 160 participants) and from over 1,000 subjects provided by 6 global collaborators. Sample metadata almost always included a de-identified subject ID, COVID-19 status, age in years and sex. Where HLA class I and class II types were available, the types were taken from metadata supplied by the sample provider, not from assay-based typing.

TCRbeta CDR3 regions were amplified from genomic DNA by means of the immunoSEQ Assay, a bias-controlled multiplex PCR. On the authors' methods: The number of nucleated cells in each sample was estimated by amplification of reference gene primers within the assay. Sequence reads were collapsed and filtered to measure the absolute abundance of every unique TCRbeta CDR3 rearrangement. For each sample, productive Simpson clonality was calculated by taking the square root of Simpson's diversity index across productive rearrangements. Sourced from immuneACCESS, this table was stored by TCRdb with only in-frame sequences that have V and J called. A share of the clones is absent; for the studies checked, an unresolved V gene accounts for under half, and the remainder has no known explanation. V and J calls and clone size are copied from that table; D and trimming were computed from the DNA. Here the sample has roughly 100,000 clones; roughly 79% occur a single time. The ten largest clones capture roughly 9.4% of the sample.

Regarding this clone: Its antigen is unknown. No base quality information exists; no much larger clone differs at one position.

Each collaborating institution followed its own protocols to collect whole blood in K2EDTA tubes. For TCRbeta analysis, collaborators shipped samples as frozen whole blood, isolated PBMCs, or DNA extracted from either of those sample types. General conclusions and limits of the study: The quantity of clinical and demographic metadata differed by source and by participant and was supplied without curation.

Sequenced: peripheral blood. This clonotype was obtained from a woman in her seventies with acute or convalescent COVID-19.

Here is the DNA: TGTGCCAGCAGCGTAGGGCAGGCGAACACTGAAGCTTTCTTT. This encodes CASSVGQANTEAFF. In this chain, TRBV9 is recombined with TRBJ1-1; the D gene assignment is ambiguous. CDR1 is given as SGDLS and CDR2 as YYNGEE, both from the germline V gene. The CDR3 measures 14 amino acids from cysteine to phenylalanine. CDR3 DNA is the only sequence kept; it has 42 bases, read in frame from the first base. Trimming at the junction amounts to 0 bases on V and 1 base on J, and the germline ends lie 7 bases apart.